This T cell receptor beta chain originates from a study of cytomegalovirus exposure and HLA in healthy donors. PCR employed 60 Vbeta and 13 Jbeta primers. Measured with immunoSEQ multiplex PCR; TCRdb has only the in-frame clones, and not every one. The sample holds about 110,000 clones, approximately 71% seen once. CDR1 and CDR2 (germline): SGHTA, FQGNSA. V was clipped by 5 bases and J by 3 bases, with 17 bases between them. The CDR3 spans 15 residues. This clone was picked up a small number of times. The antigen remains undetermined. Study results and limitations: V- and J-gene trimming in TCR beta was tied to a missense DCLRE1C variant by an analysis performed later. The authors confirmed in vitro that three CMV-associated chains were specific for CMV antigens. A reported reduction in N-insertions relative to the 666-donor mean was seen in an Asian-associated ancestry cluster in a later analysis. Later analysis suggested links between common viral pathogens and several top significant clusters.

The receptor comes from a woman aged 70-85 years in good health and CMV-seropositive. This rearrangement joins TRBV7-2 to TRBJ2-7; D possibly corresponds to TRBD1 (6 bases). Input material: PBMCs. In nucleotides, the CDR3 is TGTGCCAGCAGCCCCCACAGGGTCGGAAGCTACGAGCAGTACTTC. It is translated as CASSPHRVGSYEQYF. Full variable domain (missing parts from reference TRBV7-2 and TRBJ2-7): GAGVSQSPSNKVTEKGKDVELRCDPISGHTALYWYRQSLGQGLEFLIYFQGNSAPDKSGLPSDRFSAERTGGSVSTLTIQRTQQEDSAVYLCASSPHRVGSYEQYFGPGTRLTVT.